These 6 T cell receptor beta chains were sequenced from one sample in a study of blood T cell repertoires in COVID-19. Sequenced by immunoSEQ multiplex PCR; TCRdb stores in-frame clones only, minus some. In the table there are 150,000 or so clones, roughly 84% of which are singletons. The sequenced material came from PBMCs or T cells enriched from blood (not recorded which). The receptor source for this set is a man in his forties or fifties who had recovered from COVID-19.

This clone was counted a few times. The V call is TRBV5-1, the J call TRBJ1-1; possible D gene TRBD1, 6 bases. Germline-derived CDR1 and CDR2 are SGHRS and YFSETQ. With 2 bases removed from V and 7 bases from J, the gap between germline ends came to 12 bases. The CDR3 is 13 amino acids. The CDR3, as DNA: TGCGCCAGCAGCTTTATGGGGGCCGATGAAGCTTTCTTT. Amino acids: CASSFMGADEAFF.

Only a few counts were recorded for this clone. This rearrangement joins TRBV5-5 to TRBJ2-7; 10 bases map to TRBD1. The germline V gene has CDR1 SGHKS and CDR2 YYEKEE (reference sequence). The CDR3 has 16 amino acids. Losses at the gene ends were 1 base for V and 2 bases for J; bases not matched to a gene: 6. This CDR3 is CASSLQAGQGTYEQYF. The CDR3, as DNA: TGTGCCAGCAGCTTGCAAGCGGGACAGGGGACCTACGAGCAGTACTTC.

The chain links TRBV5-1 to TRBJ1-1; D perhaps matches TRBD1 (6 bases). CDR3 length equals 16 residues. Germline V gene sequence: CDR1 SGHRS, CDR2 YFSETQ. Between the trimmed V and J ends, which lost 0 bases and 1 base, there was a span of 13 bases. Here the CDR3 reads CASSLATGQSNTEAFF. The CDR3 DNA reads TGCGCCAGCAGCTTGGCTACAGGGCAATCGAACACTGAAGCTTTCTTT. The full variable domain, its missing parts supplied by reference TRBV5-1 and TRBJ1-1, is KAGVTQTPRYLIKTRGQQVTLSCSPISGHRSVSWYQQTPGQGLQFLFEYFSETQRNKGNFPGRFSGRQFSNSRSEMNVSTLELGDSALYLCASSLATGQSNTEAFFGQGTRLTVV.

The V and J genes are TRBV10-2 and TRBJ2-1, with TRBD2 matching 8 bases. The CDR3 covers 15 residues. With V trimmed by 8 bases and J by 0 bases, 6 bases remained unmatched. The germline V gene encodes CDR1 WSHSY and CDR2 SAAADI. The chain's CDR3 is CASSRGGSSYNEQFF. As DNA, the CDR3 is TGCGCCAGCTCCCGGGGGGGCAGCTCCTACAATGAGCAGTTCTTC.

This clone was seen a few times. This CDR3 reads CASSLVGTTTNTEAFF. CDR3 nucleotide sequence: TGCGCCAGCAGCTTGGTTGGGACAACTACGAACACTGAAGCTTTCTTT. The chain recombines TRBV5-1 with TRBJ1-1; D perhaps matches TRBD1 (6 bases). This CDR3 comprises 16 residues. Trimming stripped 0 bases from V and 1 base from J, with 13 bases between. Germline V gene sequence: CDR1 SGHRS, CDR2 YFSETQ.

This clone occurred a few times. The chain has TRBV2 and TRBJ1-6; maybe TRBD1 (5 bases). CDR1 and CDR2 from the germline V gene are SNHLY and FYNNEI. Trimming cost V 7 bases and J 7 bases, with 17 bases left between them. This CDR3 comprises 15 residues. CDR3 coding DNA: TGTGCCAGCAAGTGGGCAGGGCAGGGCAATTCACCCCTCCACTTT. Amino acids: CASKWAGQGNSPLHF.